This T cell receptor beta chain originates from a study of blood T cell repertoires in COVID-19. About the research overall: Material from acute and convalescent COVID-19 was sourced from the United States, Italy and Spain. Sources were T cells, B-cell-depleted T cells, or PBMCs; the material itself was cDNA or gDNA.

Original analysis: Amplification of reference gene primers provided the estimated nucleated cell counts. Assay: immunoSEQ multiplex PCR; the TCRdb copy retains only in-frame clones and omits some. From that table come the V and J calls and clone size; the DNA was used to work out D and trimming. The sample carries 90,000 to 110,000 clones, approximately 78% recorded once. The CDR3 has 19 residues. V was pared by 0 bases and J by 0 bases, with 9 bases of the junction left unmatched. The germline CDR1 and CDR2 sequences are MNHEY and SMNVEV (reference sequence). Material: peripheral blood. This chain connects TRBV27 to TRBJ1-5; 9 bases match TRBD1. The clonotype originates from an elderly woman with acute or convalescent COVID-19. In nucleotides, the CDR3 is TGTGCCAGCAGTTTATCGATGGGGACAGGGTGGGGTAGCAATCAGCCCCAGCATTTT. It is translated as CASSLSMGTGWGSNQPQHF.